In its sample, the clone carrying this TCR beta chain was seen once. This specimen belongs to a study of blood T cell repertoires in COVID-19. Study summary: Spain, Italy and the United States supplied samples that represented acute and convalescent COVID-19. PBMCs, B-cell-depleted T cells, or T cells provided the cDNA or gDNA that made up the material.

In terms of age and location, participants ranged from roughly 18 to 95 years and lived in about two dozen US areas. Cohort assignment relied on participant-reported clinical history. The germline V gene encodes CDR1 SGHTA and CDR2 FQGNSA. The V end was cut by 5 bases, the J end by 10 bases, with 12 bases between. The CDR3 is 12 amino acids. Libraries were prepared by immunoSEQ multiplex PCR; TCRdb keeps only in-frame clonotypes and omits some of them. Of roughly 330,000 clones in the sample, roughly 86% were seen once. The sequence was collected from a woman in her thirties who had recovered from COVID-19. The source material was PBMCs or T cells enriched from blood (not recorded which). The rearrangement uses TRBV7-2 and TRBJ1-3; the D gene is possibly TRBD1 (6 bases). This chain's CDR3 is CASSLPQGTIYF. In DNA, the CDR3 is TGTGCCAGCAGCCTTCCCCAGGGGACCATATATTTT.